This TCR beta chain was sequenced in a study of T-cell reconstitution after alpha-beta-depleted transplantation in children. This clonotype was counted many times. Its cognate antigen is unknown. Study-wide findings and caveats: Several hundred graft clones that had expanded were reportedly the source of alpha-beta T cells about two months after transplant. The main origin of T-cell counts and diversity one year after transplant was newly produced T cells.

Trimming removed 11 bases at V and 2 bases at J, with 9 bases between. CDR1 is SNHLY and CDR2 is FYNNEI in the germline V gene. The CDR3 loop spans 11 amino acids. For TCRbeta, the library was prepared with unique molecular identifiers. TCRdb re-called the PCR reads with MiXCR, one entry per CDR3 protein. The data hold 330,000 or so distinct CDR3 sequences, with around 7.1% observed a single time. The input for sequencing was peripheral blood, taken 360 days after TCRalphabeta/CD19-depleted stem cell transplant. The genes are TRBV2 and TRBJ1-1; no clear D gene. This clonotype originated in a female patient aged 2-9 years who had a stem cell transplant for Fanconi anemia, so the T cells may come from the graft donor. CDR3 in DNA: TGTGCCGGGTACTTTAACACTGAAGCTTTCTTT. Amino acid sequence: CAGYFNTEAFF.